The present entry profiles one TCR beta chain with its context. Its cognate antigen is unknown. This may be a read error: a much more frequent sequence differs by one nucleotide. This specimen includes other DNA sequences encoding the same CDR3. This CDR3 is 13 amino acids long. Germline CDR1 SNHLY, CDR2 FYNNEI. V was cut by 7 bases and J by 8 bases, with 14 bases left in between. This record belongs to a study of shared clonotypes between healthy human individuals. Overall study results and limits: What limited the represented genetic and exposure-history diversity was the small number of donors. Sequencing depth was predicted to influence how clonotypes are shared among donors.

DNA at around 190 ng, tens of thousands of T cell genomes, went into sorted-subset replicate PCRs. TCRdb's table, derived via immunoSEQ multiplex PCR, lists solely in-frame clones and lacks some. Among over 850,000 clones listed, 75% to 80% were seen once. This chain connects TRBV2 to TRBJ1-4, with D possibly TRBD1 on 5 matching bases. Input material: memory CD4+ T cells from PBMCs. Subset of the sample: CD45RA-negative fraction. The receptor was isolated from a man aged 18 to 29 in good health. Some clones in this sample may be carry-over from other donors' samples. Written as DNA, the CDR3 is TGTGCCAGCAAAAGGGGTTTTGGGGAAAAACTGTTTTTT. Protein product: CASKRGFGEKLFF. Filled out from reference TRBV2 and TRBJ1-4, the complete variable domain reads EPEVTQTPSHQVTQMGQEVILRCVPISNHLYFYWYRQILGQKVEFLVSFYNNEISEKSEIFDDQFSVERPDGSNFTLKIRSTKLEDSAMYFCASKRGFGEKLFFGSGTQLSVL.